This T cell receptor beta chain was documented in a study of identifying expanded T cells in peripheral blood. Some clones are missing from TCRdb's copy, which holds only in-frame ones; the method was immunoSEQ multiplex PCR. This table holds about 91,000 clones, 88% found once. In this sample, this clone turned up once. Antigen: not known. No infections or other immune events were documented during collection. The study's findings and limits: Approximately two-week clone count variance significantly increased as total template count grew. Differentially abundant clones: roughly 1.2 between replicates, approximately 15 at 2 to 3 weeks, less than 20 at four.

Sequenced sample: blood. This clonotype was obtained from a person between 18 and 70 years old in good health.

The CDR3 bases are TGTGCCACCAGCAGAGATCCGGGCCGTAGCACAGATACGCAGTATTTT. This gives the protein CATSRDPGRSTDTQYF. The chain has TRBV15 and TRBJ2-3; D not certain. V was trimmed by 0 bases and J by 0 bases, leaving 10 bases between them. The CDR3 spans 16 residues. The germline CDR1 and CDR2 sequences are LNHNV and YYDKDF (reference sequence).